These 13 T cell receptor beta chains were all obtained from the same sample, sequenced in a study of blood T cell repertoires in COVID-19. The repertoire was sequenced with immunoSEQ multiplex PCR; TCRdb's copy has only in-frame clones and lacks some. The table lists fewer than 250,000 clones, approximately 90% of them singletons. The sequenced sample was peripheral blood. The source of these receptors is a man aged 30-40 years with COVID-19, enrolled during active disease.

The V gene is TRBV19, the J gene TRBJ1-1; perhaps TRBD1 as D (5 bases). This CDR3 contains 14 residues. Deletions cut 8 bases from V and 0 bases from J, with 13 bases between. Germline V CDR1 and CDR2: LNHDA, SQIVND (reference sequence). The CDR3, as DNA: TGTGCCAGTTGGGGAGGGACCGTGAACACTGAAGCTTTCTTT. Encoded protein: CASWGGTVNTEAFF.

CDR3 sequence: CASSSPSSGSYSFYNEQFF. CDR3 DNA sequence: TGTGCCAGCAGTAGCCCCTCTAGCGGGTCCTATTCCTTCTACAATGAGCAGTTCTTC. The chain recombines TRBV28 with TRBJ2-1, with 8 bases that match TRBD2. The CDR3 runs to 19 residues. Germline-derived CDR1 and CDR2 are MDHEN and SYDVKM. V lost 5 bases and J lost 3; bases outside the gene matches: 18.

This clone was observed a single time. This chain links TRBV24-1 with TRBJ2-5; 7 positions agree with TRBD1. Germline V gene sequence: CDR1 KGHDR, CDR2 SFDVKD. The CDR3 spans 16 residues. Trimming removed 4 bases from V and 5 bases from J; junction bases left unmatched: 12. The CDR3 spells CATSDPTTDRVETQYF. DNA for the CDR3: TGTGCCACCAGTGACCCGACCACTGACAGGGTGGAGACCCAGTACTTC.

V gene TRBV19 combines with J gene TRBJ2-7, with TRBD2 matching 13 bases. This CDR3 has 15 residues. Germline lookup yields CDR1 LNHDA and CDR2 SQIVND (reference sequence). Trimming took 4 bases from V and 3 from J; bases not matched to a gene: 3. CDR3 residues: CASSRLAGGFYEQYF. CDR3 DNA: TGTGCCAGTAGTAGACTAGCGGGAGGCTTCTACGAGCAGTACTTC.

The chain has TRBV29-1 and TRBJ1-1; 8 nucleotides align to TRBD1. Looked up from germline, CDR1 is SQVTM and CDR2 is ANQGSEA. CDR3 length: 15 residues. CDR3 loop: CSGLGQGVGSTEAFF. The CDR3 DNA follows: TGCAGTGGTCTCGGACAGGGTGTAGGGTCCACTGAAGCTTTCTTT.

The chain employs TRBV11-2 and TRBJ2-7; perhaps TRBD2 as D (5 bases). Germline V gives CDR1 SGHAT, CDR2 FQNNGV. V lost 5 bases to trimming and J lost 9 bases, with 23 bases between them. The CDR3 is 15 residues long. CDR3 nucleotide sequence: TGTGCCAGCAGCCCCGGTTTGGACTCCCCTAGTTGGCAGTACTTC. Its translation: CASSPGLDSPSWQYF.

The CDR3 region is CASNHEASEQYF. The DNA for the CDR3 is TGTGCCAGCAACCACGAGGCTTCCGAGCAGTACTTC. J is TRBJ2-7 and V is TRBV5-4; no reliable D call. The ends were cut back, 6 bases at V and 6 bases at J, with 13 bases in the middle. The CDR3 extends over 12 amino acids. Germline CDR1 and CDR2: SGHNT and YYREEE (reference sequence).

This clone was recorded a few times. The gene calls are TRBV3-1 (or the pseudogene TRBV3-2) and TRBJ2-1; possible D gene TRBD2, 5 bases. The CDR3 totals 15 residues. The germline V gene has CDR1 LGHDT and CDR2 YNNKEL (reference sequence). Trimming took 4 bases from V and 8 from J, leaving 18 bases between them. CDR3 DNA sequence: TGTGCCAGCAGCCCCAACCTCGGGGAGCGCCATGAGCAGTTCTTC. Translation gives CASSPNLGERHEQFF.

The chain combines TRBV11-2 with TRBJ2-1, with 9 bases fitting TRBD1. V was clipped by 1 base and J by 3 bases; unmatched bases: 4. The CDR3 contains 16 residues. The germline V gene encodes CDR1 SGHAT and CDR2 FQNNGV. The DNA for the CDR3 is TGTGCCAGCAGCTTAGGGGACAGGGCGAACTACAATGAGCAGTTCTTC. It is translated as CASSLGDRANYNEQFF. Full variable domain (missing parts from reference TRBV11-2 and TRBJ2-1): EAGVAQSPRYKIIEKRQSVAFWCNPISGHATLYWYQQILGQGPKLLIQFQNNGVVDDSQLPKDRFSAERLKGVDSTLKIQPAKLEDSAVYLCASSLGDRANYNEQFFGPGTRLTVL.

The chain joins TRBV7-2 to TRBJ2-6; D perhaps matches TRBD1 (6 bases). The germline CDR1 and CDR2 sequences are SGHTA and FQGNSA. Deletions cut 0 bases from V and 2 bases from J, with 8 bases between. This CDR3 has 16 amino acids. The CDR3 DNA reads as TGTGCCAGCAGCTTAGCGACAGGCCCTGGGGCCAACGTCCTGACTTTC. Its protein product is CASSLATGPGANVLTF. The full variable domain, its missing parts supplied by reference TRBV7-2 and TRBJ2-6, is GAGVSQSPSNKVTEKGKDVELRCDPISGHTALYWYRQSLGQGLEFLIYFQGNSAPDKSGLPSDRFSAERTGGSVSTLTIQRTQQEDSAVYLCASSLATGPGANVLTFGAGSRLTVL.

This sequence joins TRBV5-4 and TRBJ2-1; TRBD2 aligns across 11 bases. Losses at the gene ends were 2 bases for V and 6 bases for J; bases not matched to a gene: 10. The CDR3 is made up of 17 amino acids. CDR1 is SGHNT and CDR2 is YYREEE in the germline V gene (reference sequence). CDR3 loop: CASSLTLLAGGLNEQFF. The CDR3 region has the DNA TGTGCCAGCAGCTTAACGCTGCTAGCGGGAGGCCTCAATGAGCAGTTCTTC.

CDR3: CASSLPPGLANYGYTF. CDR3 DNA sequence: TGTGCCAGCAGTTTACCCCCAGGGTTAGCTAACTATGGCTACACCTTC. The chain links TRBV28 to TRBJ1-2, with D tentatively TRBD1 (5 bases). Looked up from germline, CDR1 is MDHEN and CDR2 is SYDVKM. Trimming removed 2 bases from V and 0 bases from J, with 13 bases in between. CDR3 length: 16 amino acids.

V gene TRBV20-1 combines with J gene TRBJ1-3; no reliable D call. Germline lookup yields CDR1 DFQATT and CDR2 SNEGSKA (reference sequence). The CDR3 extends over 14 amino acids. The germline V and J ends were trimmed by 3 bases and 3 bases, with 12 bases remaining between them. CDR3: CSASTFGVGNTIYF. The DNA of the CDR3 is TGCAGTGCTAGTACGTTTGGAGTTGGAAACACCATATATTTT.